The 23 T cell receptor beta chains reported below all come from one sample, sequenced in a study of T cell repertoires in cytomegalovirus infection. Antigens for these TCRs are unknown. TCRdb independently ran MiXCR on the reads; one entry per CDR3 protein. The profile covers around 78,000 distinct CDR3 sequences, with 24% appearing a single time and about 50% taken by the ten largest. This sample comprised CD8+ T cells from cultured PBMCs, obtained from culture after CMV antigen stimulation. All receptors derive from a human donor in good health (CMV status not recorded). Some clones in this sample may be carry-over from other donors' samples.

In this sample, this clonotype is medium-sized. This chain uses TRBV4-1 with TRBJ1-3; possible D gene TRBD1, 5 bases. CDR1 is MGHRA and CDR2 is YSYEKL in the germline V gene. CDR3 length: 15 amino acids. With 1 base removed from V and 3 bases from J, the gap between germline ends came to 10 bases. The CDR3 region is CASSQAGKGGNTIYF. CDR3 nucleotides: TGCGCCAGCAGCCAAGCAGGGAAAGGTGGAAACACCATATATTTT.

This clonotype was counted only a few times. The V gene is TRBV5-1, the J gene TRBJ1-2, with 7 bases aligning to TRBD1. J gave up 3 bases and V 4 bases, and 9 bases lay outside the gene matches. Germline assignment: CDR1 SGHRS and CDR2 YFSETQ. The CDR3 length is 15 residues. In DNA form, the CDR3 reads TGCGCCAGCAGCACAGTGACAGGGAACGACTATGGCTACACCTTC. Its protein product is CASSTVTGNDYGYTF.

This clonotype was observed a handful of times. The chain carries TRBV4-3 and TRBJ2-1; 9 bases map to TRBD2. V gave up 0 bases and J gave up 10 bases; unmatched junction bases: 7. CDR3 length: 15 residues. Per the germline V gene, CDR1 is LGHNA and CDR2 is YSLEER. The chain's CDR3 is CASSQDRAGGSEQFF. CDR3 nucleotides: TGCGCCAGCAGCCAAGATAGGGCGGGGGGGTCCGAGCAGTTCTTC.

A remark on this clonotype: This sequence may be a read error, since a much larger clone differs from it by one base. The chain's CDR3 is CASNFDRGDTEAFF. In nucleotides, the CDR3 is TGTGCCAGCAATTTCGACAGGGGAGACACTGAAGCTTTCTTT. V gene TRBV12-3 or TRBV12-4 combines with J gene TRBJ1-1, with TRBD1 matching 8 bases. CDR3 size: 14 residues. Trimming took 7 bases from V and 3 from J; bases not matched to a gene: 7.

The CDR3 spells CASTGTSLNEQFF. The CDR3 DNA reads as TGTGCCAGCACAGGGACTAGCCTTAATGAGCAGTTCTTC. This rearrangement joins TRBV6-1 to TRBJ2-1; 9 positions agree with TRBD2. The V gene's germline CDR1 is MNHNS and CDR2 SASEGT. The V segment lost 7 bases and the J segment 7 bases; nucleotides outside the gene matches: 5. This CDR3 comprises 13 residues.

This clonotype was detected many times. This chain uses TRBV19 with TRBJ1-1, with D hard to call. CDR1 is LNHDA and CDR2 is SQIVND in the germline V gene (reference sequence). This CDR3 has 16 amino acids. Deletions cut 3 bases from V and 0 bases from J, with 14 bases between. CDR3 bases: TGTGCCAGTAGTATGGGGTTGGGGTTGATGAACACTGAAGCTTTCTTT. Encoded protein: CASSMGLGLMNTEAFF.

The V and J genes are TRBV9 and TRBJ1-1; a possible D gene is TRBD1 (5 bases). The germline V gene has CDR1 SGDLS and CDR2 YYNGEE. Trimming removed 0 bases at V and 7 bases at J, with 19 bases between. The CDR3 is 16 residues long. The CDR3 here is CASSVEGSGAFGEAFF. CDR3 nucleotide sequence: TGTGCCAGCAGCGTAGAGGGCAGCGGGGCTTTTGGTGAAGCTTTCTTT.

In this sample, this clonotype turned up a few times. The rearrangement uses TRBV10-1 and TRBJ2-7, with 7 bases matching TRBD1. The CDR3 loop spans 14 amino acids. Germline V gene data show CDR1 as WNHNN and CDR2 as SYGVQD (reference sequence). J was trimmed by 4 bases and V by 3 bases; bases with no gene match: 6. In DNA form, the CDR3 reads TGCGCCAGCAGTGACCCCTCGGGACAGTACGAGCAGTACTTC. This gives the protein CASSDPSGQYEQYF.

CDR3 residues: CASSLGQEDYEQYF. The CDR3 coding sequence is TGTGCCAGCAGTCTGGGACAGGAGGACTACGAGCAGTACTTC. The genes are TRBV28 and TRBJ2-7; 8 nucleotides match TRBD1. Germline CDR1 reads MDHEN; CDR2 reads SYDVKM. J lost 3 bases, V lost 5 bases, and 6 bases had no gene match. The CDR3 totals 14 residues. The complete variable domain, with remaining parts taken from reference TRBV28 and TRBJ2-7, reads DVKVTQSSRYLVKRTGEKVFLECVQDMDHENMFWYRQDPGLGLRLIYFSYDVKMKEKGDIPEGYSVSREKKERFSLILESASTNQTSMYLCASSLGQEDYEQYFGPGTRLTVT.

The J gene is TRBJ2-6, the V gene TRBV5-6; D may be TRBD2 (5 bases). The CDR3 is made up of 17 amino acids. Germline CDR1 reads SGHDT; CDR2 reads YYEEEE. Trimming took 0 bases from V and 0 from J, leaving 10 bases between them. CDR3 loop: CASSLGADFSGANVLTF. CDR3 nucleotide sequence: TGTGCCAGCAGCTTGGGGGCGGACTTCTCTGGGGCCAACGTCCTGACTTTC.

The V gene is TRBV4-3, the J gene TRBJ2-3; D possibly corresponds to TRBD2 (7 bases). The CDR3 spans 15 residues. V dropped 0 bases and J dropped 6 bases, with 13 bases sitting between them. Germline V gene data show CDR1 as LGHNA and CDR2 as YSLEER. CDR3 bases: TGCGCCAGCAGCCAAGAAGGGCGGGGGCTTGATACGCAGTATTTT. This translates into CASSQEGRGLDTQYF.

The chain uses TRBV4-1 and TRBJ2-7, with unresolved D. The germline V and J ends were trimmed by 0 bases and 4 bases, with 4 bases remaining between them. The CDR3 has 12 residues. The germline CDR1 and CDR2 sequences are MGHRA and YSYEKL. The DNA for the CDR3 is TGCGCCAGCAGCCAAGAGGGTTACGAGCAGTACTTC. Translating it yields CASSQEGYEQYF.

V is TRBV6-6 and J is TRBJ1-6; a weak D match, TRBD1 (5 bases). This CDR3 is built from 16 residues. Germline assignment: CDR1 MNHNY and CDR2 SVGAGI (reference sequence). V lost 4 bases, J lost 3 bases, and 13 bases lay in between. The DNA for the CDR3 is TGTGCCAGCAGTTTCCTACGACAGAACTATAATTCACCCCTCCACTTT. Its protein is CASSFLRQNYNSPLHF.

V usage is TRBV6-1 and J usage is TRBJ1-1; TRBD1 aligns across 8 bases. CDR3 length: 14 amino acids. V was pared by 3 bases and J by 2 bases, with 2 bases of the junction left unmatched. CDR1 is MNHNS and CDR2 is SASEGT in the germline V gene. CDR3 sequence: CASSEGQANTEAFF. CDR3 bases: TGTGCCAGCAGTGAGGGACAGGCAAACACTGAAGCTTTCTTT.

This clonotype showed up just a few times. The chain links TRBV20-1 to TRBJ1-2, with 10 bases identical to TRBD1. After removal of 6 bases from V and 7 bases from J, the junction contained 14 bases not matched to a gene. The germline gives CDR1 DFQATT, CDR2 SNEGSKA (reference sequence). CDR3 size: 15 residues. The DNA of the CDR3 is TGCAGTGCCCCCGGACAGGGGGGACACCGGGGTGGCTACACCTTC. Translated: CSAPGQGGHRGGYTF.

This clonotype was found many times. V usage is TRBV6-6 and J usage is TRBJ2-3, with D possibly TRBD1 on 5 matching bases. CDR3 length: 15 residues. CDR1 and CDR2 from the germline V gene are MNHNY and SVGAGI (reference sequence). V was shortened by 0 bases and J by 1 base, with 8 bases between the two germline ends. The CDR3 region is CASSYSEQGTDTQYF. CDR3 in DNA: TGTGCCAGCAGTTACTCAGAACAGGGCACAGATACGCAGTATTTT.

The V and J genes are TRBV11-2 and TRBJ2-2, with TRBD2 identical over 7 bases. V trimming: 3 bases; J trimming: 2 bases; junction bases outside the gene matches: 12. The CDR3 sequence is 18 residues long. Germline V gene sequence: CDR1 SGHAT, CDR2 FQNNGV. CDR3 amino acids: CASSFSGFLADNTGELFF. CDR3 coding DNA: TGTGCCAGCAGCTTTTCAGGGTTCCTAGCGGACAACACCGGGGAGCTGTTTTTT.

In its sample, this clonotype was seen once. A read error may produce the germline difference seen at one junction end. The rearrangement uses TRBV12-3 or TRBV12-4 and TRBJ1-1, with 11 nucleotides matching TRBD1. There are 15 residues in the CDR3. CDR3 DNA: TGTGCCAGCAGGTTAGGGACAGGGGGTTACACTGAAGCTTTCTTT. Amino acid sequence: CASRLGTGGYTEAFF.

On this clonotype itself: The junction differs from germline at one of its ends, possibly a read error. V is TRBV5-6 and J is TRBJ2-3; 8 positions match TRBD1. This CDR3 spans 14 amino acids. The germline V gene has CDR1 SGHDT and CDR2 YYEEEE. The CDR3, as DNA: TGTGCCAGCAGCTTGGGAGGGGGGACAGGTACGCAGTATTTT. Protein sequence: CASSLGGGTGTQYF.

This clonotype was seen more than once but under ten times. The CDR3 nucleotides are TGTGCCAGCAGTCCGGGAACAGGGGCTCGTTACGAGCAGTACTTC. Translated, it gives CASSPGTGARYEQYF. This chain uses TRBV27 with TRBJ2-7; 7 bases match TRBD1. Germline lookup yields CDR1 MNHEY and CDR2 SMNVEV (reference sequence). There are 15 residues in the CDR3. V lost 5 bases, J lost 4 bases, and 11 bases stayed unmatched.

V usage is TRBV7-9 and J usage is TRBJ2-7; 7 bases line up with TRBD1. The CDR3 is 13 residues long. V trimming: 5 bases; J trimming: 2 bases; junction bases outside the gene matches: 3. Germline CDR1 and CDR2: SEHNR and FQNEAQ (reference sequence). The CDR3 DNA follows: TGTGCCAGCAGCCTAGGGGGCCCCTACGAGCAGTACTTC. This sequence encodes CASSLGGPYEQYF. The full variable domain, with the rest looked up from reference TRBV7-9 and TRBJ2-7, is DTGVSQNPRHKITKRGQNVTFRCDPISEHNRLYWYRQTLGQGPEFLTYFQNEAQLEKSRLLSDRFSAERPKGSFSTLEIQRTEQGDSAMYLCASSLGGPYEQYFGPGTRLTVT.

At least ten counts were recorded for this clonotype. The chain is built from TRBV4-3 and TRBJ2-1; a possible D gene is TRBD2 (5 bases). The CDR3 is 16 residues long. Germline V lookup: CDR1 LGHNA, CDR2 YSLEER. V lost 0 bases to trimming and J lost 5 bases, with 14 bases between them. The CDR3 DNA is TGCGCCAGCAGCCAAGAGACGGGCACTAGACACAATGAGCAGTTCTTC. Translated: CASSQETGTRHNEQFF.

The rearrangement links TRBV13 to TRBJ1-2; no clear D gene. The CDR3 totals 12 residues. V was trimmed by 5 bases and J by 7 bases, leaving 11 bases between them. In germline, CDR1 is PRHDT, CDR2 FYEKMQ (reference sequence). CDR3 nucleotide sequence: TGTGCCAGCAGCCTCCTAGGCGGTGGCTACACCTTC. It translates to CASSLLGGGYTF.